This T cell receptor beta chain originates from a study of T cell responses to AZD1222 COVID-19 vaccine. Findings and limits, study-wide: Once two AZD1222 doses were given, Spike-specific TCR breadth and depth went up. Most donors were white British, females outnumbered males, and clonal diversity was possibly underestimated. None of the repertoires were sampled until the peak T cell response had passed.

TCRdb's table, derived via immunoSEQ multiplex PCR, lists solely in-frame clones and lacks some. Seen here are 150,000 to 200,000 clones, approximately 95% observed once, and the top ten hold around 3.8%. Worth noting for this clone: What it binds is unknown.

Trimming removed 3 bases from V and 2 bases from J, with 14 bases in between. The CDR3 runs to 16 residues. Germline CDR1 is KGHSH and CDR2 is LQKENI. The clonotype comes from an adult in good health. The V and J genes are TRBV18 and TRBJ1-3; possible D gene TRBD1, 5 bases. The starting material was peripheral blood, obtained on day 0 of AZD1222 vaccination. In DNA, the CDR3 is TGTGCCAGCTCACCCCCCAGGGTAATGACTGGAAACACCATATATTTT. Residues: CASSPPRVMTGNTIYF.